This entry is about one T cell receptor beta chain. This clone was detected a few times. No antigen is known for it. The record has no base qualities; no much larger clone is one base away. The data belong to a study of cytomegalovirus exposure and HLA in healthy donors (dated by TCRdb to the late 2010s). A note on the overall study: An earlier analysis of several hundred of the donors reported approximately 300 Gb of sequence data and some 100 million unique TCR beta sequences from some 180 million T cells. Roughly 320 gigabases of sequencing data and 70 million to 100 million unique TCR sequences made up an early release that covered 640 HLA-typed donors. Of the approximately 400 genotyped donors, 65% to 90% were placed in the genetic ancestry cluster associated with self-reported Caucasian donors. The study aimed to test whether cataloging public T cell receptors could reveal signatures of past pathogen exposure. The T cell repertoires of 666 subjects were profiled by immunosequencing and related to cytomegalovirus serostatus. A separate validation cohort of some 130 different subjects was used in addition to the 666-subject first cohort. To predict cytomegalovirus infection status, the study combined high-throughput TCR immunosequencing, statistical association of individual TCRs with disease status, and machine learning. A later analysis re-examined previously published TCR beta repertoires from 600 to 700 donors and added high-resolution HLA genotyping to investigate patterns of TCR occurrence. Rather than using new phenotypic data, the later analysis identified candidate immune exposures from TCR beta sequences and from how often those sequences occurred across donors. An earlier analysis of about 620 of the donors applied high-throughput TCR beta sequencing to assess whether each TCR beta V gene segment acted as functional or pseudogenic. Donor age, sex, ethnicity and CMV serostatus were compiled together with the repertoire data. A later genetic analysis used genome-wide SNP genotypes for about 55% of the 666 donors, treating that subset as a discovery cohort. Every discovery cohort repertoire had been produced on one sequencing platform. Both class I and class II loci were covered by HLA typing, at four-digit resolution. The number of typed donors differed by locus: roughly 620-640 for A, B, C, DRB1 and DQB1; some 540 for DQA1; approximately 600 for DPA1; and about 470 for DPB1. Because of strong linkage in the cohort, 4 to 6 DR-DQ haplotypes were treated as single units for association and clustering. Across some 400 genotyped donors of the cohort, an average of about 250,000 unique TCR beta nucleotide sequences per donor were sequenced, and around 19% of those sequences were non-productive. The research as a whole found: Because HLA typing was missing for some donors at each locus, association tests included only the typed subset. The authors suggested that the approach could potentially be generalized to other disease states and immunological phenotypes. In a later analysis, over 15,000 TCR beta sequences were associated with specific HLA alleles at a false discovery rate of 0.05. A later analysis found that HLA-associated TCR beta chains were more clonally expanded and had lower generation probabilities than equally common non-associated chains. The cohort was sequenced for TCR beta chains only, and without alpha or paired-chain data the features that could be detected were limited. The study listed approximately 150 TCR beta chains as associated with cytomegalovirus. When HLA alleles, especially DR and DQ, strongly co-occurred, TCR associations were difficult to assign to individual alleles. Some IMGT-functional V segments, including TRBV6-2 and TRBV6-3, could not be distinguished by the 87-base-pair reads and were therefore excluded. In vitro tests confirmed that three of the cytomegalovirus-associated TCR beta chains recognize cytomegalovirus antigens. CMV serostatus was the only immune exposure information available for the cohort. A later genetic analysis associated a missense DCLRE1C variant with V-gene and J-gene trimming of TCR beta chains, and an independent cohort replicated the association. A further reported finding was that TCR beta sequences accurately predicted the HLA-A and HLA-B alleles for most subjects in the first cohort. Most TCR sequences were observed very rarely across donors, whereas some public TCRs were present in many individuals. Presence/absence analyses assumed roughly uniform sequencing depth across donors, an assumption that may not hold. Broadly in line with IMGT annotations, most TCR beta V segments showed up in productive rearrangements about 87% or about 30% of the time in an earlier analysis of under 700 of the donors. Correlated functional status among segregating V segments might be attributable to linkage disequilibrium, but an unknown experimental factor could not be ruled out. A later analysis found that most CMV-associated TCR beta chains appeared HLA-restricted, with HLA associations seemingly driven largely by CMV exposure. According to a later analysis, parvovirus B19, influenza, CMV and Epstein-Barr virus appeared linked to several top co-occurrence clusters. The sequencing pipeline was judged likely to have produced a cluster of highly shared sequence variants as a technical artifact. Approximately 16 rarely observed V segments, including chromosome 9 orphons, were excluded from the earlier analysis of almost 600 of the donors because counts were too low. In a later analysis, the rate of TCR association differed among HLA loci, with DRB1 alleles having the most associated TCRs and HLA-C alleles having the fewest. In a later genetic analysis, fewer N-insertions in productive TCRs were reported among donors in an Asian-associated ancestry cluster than the approximately 670-donor mean. In both the original and validation cohorts, the classifier was reported to diagnose cytomegalovirus status with high specificity and sensitivity.

Library prep was done by the immunoSEQ multiplex PCR assay. For the multiplex PCR, a mixture combining 60 forward primers for TCR Vbeta segments and 13 reverse primers for TCR Jbeta segments was used. The CDR3 region of rearranged TCR beta genes was amplified from genomic DNA by a multiplex PCR assay. Amplified TCR beta libraries were sequenced as 87-base-pair reads on the Illumina HiSeq System. Regarding the original processing steps: Across the 670 or so repertoires, a later analysis counted tens of millions of unique TCR beta chains, roughly 11 million of which were shared by at least two donors. Raw reads were error-corrected and collapsed into unique sequences with a nearest-neighbor algorithm that merged closely related sequences to remove PCR and sequencing errors. CDR3 sequences were aligned to IMGT reference sequences to assign V, D and J gene segments. For a sequence to be retained, a match of at least six nucleotides was required to both a V gene segment and a J gene segment. A rearrangement counted as productive if the CDR3 had no stop codons and remained in frame with V and J, and every other rearrangement counted as non-productive. Following IMGT convention, CDR3 was defined as the stretch from the second conserved V-encoded cysteine to the conserved J-encoded phenylalanine. Sequences without an unambiguous match to a single V gene segment were excluded from the earlier analysis of 450 to 750 of the donors. An earlier analysis of 450 to 650 of the donors called V segments functional above 56.7% productive rearrangements and segregating when the between-donor standard deviation exceeded 5%. To diagnose cytomegalovirus status from the catalog of TCR beta chain sequences, a statistical classification framework was built. A later analysis assigned V and J genes by comparing TCR nucleotide sequences with IMGT/GENE-DB human TR gene sequences. A later analysis assigned CDR3 sequences and most-parsimonious VDJ recombination scenarios with the TCRdist pipeline. In a later analysis, each TCR beta chain was defined by its CDR3 amino acid sequence together with its V-gene family, and reads lacking a unique V-gene family were excluded. In a later analysis, 500 to 700 highly shared, low-generation-probability nucleotide sequences were removed to address suspected cross-contamination and a sequencing artifact. For each public chain, a later analysis derived a clonal expansion index from normalized ranks of inferred template counts within each repertoire. In a later analysis, generation probabilities were computed using a VDJ recombination model fitted to out-of-frame rearrangements, and the results were checked against IGoR. A later analysis scored TCR-TCR, TCR-HLA and TCR-CMV co-occurrence with hypergeometric tests, applying a repertoire-size bias correction to TCR pairs. False discovery rates were estimated in a later analysis by permuting HLA or CMV assignments 20 times. In a later analysis, co-occurring TCRs were grouped using DBSCAN, and TCRdist sequence similarity was added for clustering within HLA-allele-positive subsets. For co-occurrence clustering, repertoires with fewer than 30,000 or more than 120,000 public chains were excluded, along with five or six repertoires with anomalous nucleotide sharing. The table comes from immuneACCESS by way of TCRdb, which keeps in-frame sequences with V and J called. Part of the clones is missing from these tables; in studies checked, under half for an unresolved V gene and the rest for unknown reasons. The V and J calls and clone size are taken from that table; D and trimming were inferred from the DNA. The sample table lists about 62,000 clones, about 77% of them with a count of one. The ten largest clones take up around 8.9% of the sample.

The cohort consisted of approximately 670 healthy bone marrow donors. At the time of sampling, every cohort member was nominally healthy, though immune exposures that went unrecorded were likely present. The donor tested CMV seronegative and was one of the 352 seronegative cohort members. Each donor provided a peripheral blood sample, and peripheral blood mononuclear cells were used for TCR beta sequencing. The Qiagen DNeasy Blood Extraction Kit was used to extract genomic DNA from the blood cell samples. Including the terminal cysteine and phenylalanine, the CDR3 comprises 13 residues. The sequence is cut down to CDR3 DNA, 39 bases in frame from base 1. CDR1 and CDR2 (MNHEY, SVGAGI) derive from the germline V gene. The junction carries 10 bases between V and J, which are trimmed by 6 bases and 7 bases respectively.

The receptor comes from a man aged 35 to 55 in good health and CMV-seronegative. The chain is encoded by TRBV6-5 joined to TRBJ1-6; the D gene is possibly TRBD1, with 5 bases matching. The sequencing sample was made of PBMCs. The CDR3 protein: CASRRQPNSPLHF. The DNA reads as follows: TGTGCCAGCAGACGACAGCCCAATTCACCCCTCCACTTT.